The 22 T cell receptor beta chains in this list originate from one sample, sequenced in a study of T cell changes during pregnancy in multiple sclerosis. Assay used: immunoSEQ multiplex PCR; TCRdb lists only in-frame clones, some missing. This sample has over 50,000 clones; 88% occur once, and the top ten carry less than 2%. The material sequenced was peripheral blood, taken in the first trimester of pregnancy. The receptors shown here come from a female donor with multiple sclerosis, enrolled in a pregnancy study.

V is TRBV28 and J is TRBJ1-4, with 7 bases fitting TRBD1. Trimming took 8 bases from V and 4 from J; bases not matched to a gene: 7. Germline V gene lookup returns CDR1 MDHEN and CDR2 SYDVKM. The CDR3 sequence is 14 residues long. The CDR3 DNA follows: TGTGCCAGCGGCCGACAGGGATTTAATGAAAAACTGTTTTTT. It codes for CASGRQGFNEKLFF.

For this clone: The identical CDR3 is also encoded by other nucleotide sequences in the sample. The chain carries TRBV18 and TRBJ2-1; no definite D call. This CDR3 has 15 residues. Trimming stripped 3 bases from V and 0 bases from J, with 9 bases between. CDR1 is KGHSH, CDR2 LQKENI, per germline. In DNA, the CDR3 is TGTGCCAGCTCACCGCTGGCTAGCTCCTACAATGAGCAGTTCTTC. Its translation is CASSPLASSYNEQFF.

CDR3 nucleotides: TGCGCCAGCAGCTTGATGCAGGGGAAGTTCTCCTACGAGCAGTACTTC. Its protein is CASSLMQGKFSYEQYF. V is TRBV5-1 and J is TRBJ2-7; D is possibly TRBD1 (6 bases). Germline lookup yields CDR1 SGHRS and CDR2 YFSETQ. This CDR3 is built from 16 residues. V gave up 1 base and J gave up 0 bases, with 14 bases separating them.

The V and J genes are TRBV7-2 and TRBJ1-2; possible D gene TRBD1, 5 bases. Germline CDR1 reads SGHTA; CDR2 reads FQGNSA. V lost 5 bases to trimming and J lost 5 bases, with 9 bases between them. The CDR3 sequence is 12 residues long. The CDR3 here is CASSPDRYGYTF. The CDR3, as DNA: TGTGCCAGCAGCCCAGACAGATATGGCTACACCTTC.

The chain links TRBV7-9 to TRBJ2-3, with 9 bases lining up with TRBD2. CDR1 and CDR2 from the germline V gene are SEHNR and FQNEAQ (reference sequence). V lost 3 bases, J lost 5 bases, and 3 bases stayed unmatched. CDR3 length: 14 amino acids. The CDR3 is CASSFSGRQDTQYF. CDR3 nucleotide sequence: TGTGCCAGCAGCTTTAGCGGGAGACAAGATACGCAGTATTTT.

The chain has TRBV11-2 and TRBJ1-5; D call uncertain. The V gene's germline CDR1 is SGHAT and CDR2 FQNNGV. V was trimmed by 1 base and J by 2 bases, leaving 12 bases between them. The CDR3 runs to 16 residues. The CDR3 protein is CASSLVRGRRNQPQHF. CDR3 nucleotide sequence: TGTGCCAGCAGCTTAGTCCGAGGGAGGCGCAATCAGCCCCAGCATTTT. Complete variable domain (other parts from reference TRBV11-2 and TRBJ1-5): EAGVAQSPRYKIIEKRQSVAFWCNPISGHATLYWYQQILGQGPKLLIQFQNNGVVDDSQLPKDRFSAERLKGVDSTLKIQPAKLEDSAVYLCASSLVRGRRNQPQHFGDGTRLSIL.

The chain employs TRBV19 and TRBJ2-2, with 10 bases matching TRBD1. This CDR3 comprises 17 residues. The junction had 9 bases not matched to a gene; V was cut back by 5 bases and J by 3 bases. Looked up from germline, CDR1 is LNHDA and CDR2 is SQIVND (reference sequence). CDR3 sequence reads: CASSYVRQGAYTGELFF. CDR3 nucleotides: TGTGCCAGTAGTTATGTTAGACAGGGGGCTTACACCGGGGAGCTGTTTTTT.

The rearrangement joins TRBV29-1 to TRBJ2-1, with 10 bases aligning to TRBD2. V gave up 2 bases and J gave up 6 bases; unmatched junction bases: 16. The length of the CDR3 is 18 residues. Germline V gives CDR1 SQVTM, CDR2 ANQGSEA. CDR3 sequence reads: CSVEPVLAGDWGFNEQFF. The CDR3 coding sequence is TGCAGCGTTGAACCCGTGCTAGCGGGAGATTGGGGCTTCAATGAGCAGTTCTTC.

The chain couples TRBV19 to TRBJ2-3; 12 bases fit TRBD2. CDR1 is LNHDA and CDR2 is SQIVND in the germline V gene (reference sequence). With 8 bases clipped from V and 7 bases from J, the junction kept 7 bases outside the gene matches. This CDR3 is built from 14 residues. The CDR3 nucleotides are TGTGCCAGTCAGACTAGCGGGAGAGGAAATACGCAGTATTTT. Translation gives CASQTSGRGNTQYF.

The V and J genes are TRBV11-2 and TRBJ2-2, with D unresolved. V was clipped by 8 bases and J by 2 bases, with 15 bases between them. The germline CDR1 and CDR2 sequences are SGHAT and FQNNGV. CDR3 length: 15 residues. CDR3: CASEPGDLNTGELFF. The CDR3 nucleotides are TGTGCCAGCGAGCCAGGCGACCTAAACACCGGGGAGCTGTTTTTT.

The chain has TRBV7-6 and TRBJ2-1, with 8 bases identical to TRBD2. The CDR3 contains 15 residues. The germline V gene encodes CDR1 SGHVS and CDR2 FNYEAQ. With 0 bases clipped from V and 4 bases from J, the junction kept 2 bases outside the gene matches. The CDR3 here is CASSLATSGYNEQFF. Written as DNA, the CDR3 is TGTGCCAGCAGCTTAGCAACTAGCGGTTACAATGAGCAGTTCTTC.

The table lists this clone with a count of one. V usage is TRBV9 and J usage is TRBJ2-7; 7 bases align to TRBD2. Unmatched junction bases numbered 11, after V lost 0 bases and J lost 5 bases. The germline V gene encodes CDR1 SGDLS and CDR2 YYNGEE. This CDR3 contains 16 residues. CDR3 nucleotide sequence: TGTGCCAGCAGCGTAGGGTGGGGGGGAGGCGGCGACGAGCAGTACTTC. Amino acids: CASSVGWGGGGDEQYF.

This clone has a single count. V is TRBV5-6 and J is TRBJ1-1; 7 nucleotides align to TRBD1. The CDR3 runs 15 residues. J gave up 0 bases and V 4 bases, and 6 bases lay outside the gene matches. Looked up from germline, CDR1 is SGHDT and CDR2 is YYEEEE. CDR3 DNA: TGTGCCAGCAGCCTGGGACAGAGGATGAACACTGAAGCTTTCTTT. It specifies CASSLGQRMNTEAFF.

The chain combines TRBV19 with TRBJ2-4; 8 bases align to TRBD1. The CDR3 length is 14 residues. CDR1 is LNHDA, CDR2 SQIVND, per germline (reference sequence). V gave up 3 bases and J gave up 4 bases; unmatched junction bases: 2. The CDR3 nucleotides are TGTGCCAGTAGTATTGGGACAGGAAAAAACATTCAGTACTTC. It translates to CASSIGTGKNIQYF.

This chain uses TRBV9 with TRBJ1-2; D unclear. CDR3 size: 13 residues. Germline-derived CDR1 and CDR2 are SGDLS and YYNGEE. Trimming cost V 0 bases and J 5 bases, with 8 bases left between them. CDR3 region: CASSVVADYGYTF. The DNA of the CDR3 is TGTGCCAGCAGCGTAGTGGCCGATTATGGCTACACCTTC.

The chain couples TRBV29-1 to TRBJ1-4; TRBD1 agrees at 7 bases. The CDR3 is 12 amino acids. Losses at the gene ends were 6 bases for V and 7 bases for J; bases not matched to a gene: 5. Germline CDR1 and CDR2: SQVTM and ANQGSEA. The CDR3 loop is CSVGQQTEKLFF. DNA for the CDR3: TGCAGCGTGGGACAGCAAACTGAAAAACTGTTTTTT.

The gene calls are TRBV7-9 and TRBJ1-5; no clear D gene. Germline V gene data show CDR1 as SEHNR and CDR2 as FQNEAQ (reference sequence). V shed 1 base and J shed 4 bases, with 14 bases lying between them. The CDR3 extends over 16 amino acids. The CDR3 region has the DNA TGTGCCAGCAGCTTAGTAGGATTCGCGGAGAATCAGCCCCAGCATTTT. It specifies CASSLVGFAENQPQHF.

This rearrangement joins TRBV4-1 to TRBJ2-5; 10 nucleotides line up with TRBD1. The CDR3 extends over 15 amino acids. Trimming took 0 bases from V and 4 from J; bases not matched to a gene: 2. Germline values: CDR1 MGHRA, CDR2 YSYEKL. CDR3 sequence reads: CASSQEDRGRETQYF. The CDR3 DNA is TGCGCCAGCAGCCAAGAGGACAGGGGGAGAGAGACCCAGTACTTC.

This clone was detected once. The sample carries other DNA sequences with the same CDR3. The chain links TRBV30 to TRBJ1-5, with TRBD1 identical over 8 bases. CDR3 size: 13 residues. Germline V gene data show CDR1 as GTSNPN and CDR2 as SVGIG (reference sequence). Trimming at V came to 2 bases and at J to 5 bases, leaving 2 bases not matched to a gene. The CDR3 region is CAWSLQGDQPQHF. The CDR3 nucleotides are TGTGCCTGGAGTCTACAGGGGGATCAGCCCCAGCATTTT.

This clone was observed a few times. The chain couples TRBV7-3 to TRBJ1-1, with 7 positions matching TRBD1. V lost 4 bases and J lost 4; bases outside the gene matches: 9. CDR1 and CDR2 from the germline V gene are SGHTA and FQGTGA. The CDR3 covers 15 residues. The CDR3 region is CASSSLGQDGTEAFF. CDR3 coding DNA: TGTGCCAGCAGCTCCCTTGGACAGGACGGCACTGAAGCTTTCTTT.

This chain links TRBV27 with TRBJ1-5; the match to TRBD1 covers 10 bases. From germline, CDR1 is MNHEY and CDR2 SMNVEV (reference sequence). This CDR3 is built from 16 residues. Trimming cost V 11 bases and J 5 bases; bases outside gene matches: 15. DNA of the CDR3: TGTGCCTCCAGGCCCACGGGACAGGGGCTGTATCAGCCCCAGCATTTT. Residues: CASRPTGQGLYQPQHF.

The chain uses TRBV7-2 and TRBJ2-1; D unresolved. The CDR3 sequence is 13 residues long. Trimming left V 8 bases short and J 3 bases short, with 11 bases between. From germline, CDR1 is SGHTA and CDR2 FQGNSA. The CDR3 DNA sequence: TGTGCCAGCCTAATCACTAACTACAATGAGCAGTTCTTC. The encoded protein is CASLITNYNEQFF.